This section outlines one TCR beta chain sequence together with its context. This sample is part of a study of blood T cell repertoires in COVID-19. About the research overall: The origin of the acute and convalescent COVID-19 samples was the United States, Italy and Spain. The cDNA or gDNA used as material had been derived from T cells, B-cell-depleted T cells, or PBMCs.

The CDR3 spans 14 residues. Germline V gene sequence: CDR1 MNHEY, CDR2 SMNVEV (reference sequence). J was trimmed by 0 bases and V by 3 bases; bases with no gene match: 0. Using immunoSEQ multiplex PCR, the repertoire was profiled, and TCRdb retains in-frame clones only, with some absent. The sample includes some 87,000 clones, more than 60% of them seen just once. The sequenced sample was peripheral blood. The chain recombines TRBV27 with TRBJ1-1; 8 bases are shared with TRBD1. The receptor comes from a woman older than 75 with active or convalescent COVID-19. CDR3 loop: CASSLDRVNTEAFF. The CDR3 nucleotides read TGTGCCAGCAGTTTGGACAGGGTGAACACTGAAGCTTTCTTT.